The text below deals with one TCR beta chain. The antigen is not known. Germline trimming cut 0 bases from V and 0 bases from J; bases unmatched to any gene: 8. Germline V gives CDR1 MNHEY, CDR2 SVGAGI. CDR3 length: 19 amino acids. TCRdb passed the RT-PCR reads through MiXCR, listing each CDR3 protein once. The sample includes approximately 500,000 distinct CDR3 sequences, 12% to 15% of them seen just once. These data originate in a study of response to subunit inactivated influenza vaccine. Broader study findings: The authors proposed limited new T cell recruitment per seasonal influenza vaccination.

The TCR was taken from a man aged 50 to 59 who received an inactivated influenza vaccine. The sequenced sample was PBMCs from blood, obtained 11 to 12 days after vaccination. V and J are TRBV6-5 and TRBJ2-6; 7 bases line up with TRBD1. As DNA, the CDR3 is TGTGCCAGCAGTTACTCCGGACAGGCCCGCAGCTCTGGGGCCAACGTCCTGACTTTC. It is translated as CASSYSGQARSSGANVLTF.